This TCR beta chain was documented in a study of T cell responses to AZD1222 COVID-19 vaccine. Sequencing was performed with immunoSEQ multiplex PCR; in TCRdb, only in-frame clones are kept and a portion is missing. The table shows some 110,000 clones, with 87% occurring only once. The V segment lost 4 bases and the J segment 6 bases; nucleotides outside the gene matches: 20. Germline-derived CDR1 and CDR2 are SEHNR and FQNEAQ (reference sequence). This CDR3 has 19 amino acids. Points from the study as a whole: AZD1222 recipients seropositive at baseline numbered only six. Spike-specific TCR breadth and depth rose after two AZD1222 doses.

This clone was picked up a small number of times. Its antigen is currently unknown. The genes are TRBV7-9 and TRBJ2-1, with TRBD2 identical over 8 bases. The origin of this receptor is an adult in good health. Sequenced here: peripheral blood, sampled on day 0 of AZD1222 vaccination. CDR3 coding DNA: TGTGCCAGCAGCTCCCGATCCAGCGGGAGTCCAACCGGGGCCAATGAGCAGTTCTTC. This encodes CASSSRSSGSPTGANEQFF. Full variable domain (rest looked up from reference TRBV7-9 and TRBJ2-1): DTGVSQNPRHKITKRGQNVTFRCDPISEHNRLYWYRQTLGQGPEFLTYFQNEAQLEKSRLLSDRFSAERPKGSFSTLEIQRTEQGDSAMYLCASSSRSSGSPTGANEQFFGPGTRLTVL.